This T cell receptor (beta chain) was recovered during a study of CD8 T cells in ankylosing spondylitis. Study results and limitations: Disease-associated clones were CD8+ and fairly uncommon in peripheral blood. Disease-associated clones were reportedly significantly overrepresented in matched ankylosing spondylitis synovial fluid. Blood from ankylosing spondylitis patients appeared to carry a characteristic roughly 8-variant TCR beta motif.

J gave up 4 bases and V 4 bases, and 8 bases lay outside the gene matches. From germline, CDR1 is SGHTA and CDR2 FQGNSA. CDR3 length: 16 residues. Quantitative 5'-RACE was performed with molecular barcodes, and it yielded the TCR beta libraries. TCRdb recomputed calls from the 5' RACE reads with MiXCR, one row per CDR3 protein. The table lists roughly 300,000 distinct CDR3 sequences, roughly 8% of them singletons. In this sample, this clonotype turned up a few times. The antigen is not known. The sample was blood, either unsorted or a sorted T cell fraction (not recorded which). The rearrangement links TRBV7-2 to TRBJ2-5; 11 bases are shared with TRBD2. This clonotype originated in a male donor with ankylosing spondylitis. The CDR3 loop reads CASSSAPLAGGETQYF. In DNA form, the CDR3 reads TGTGCCAGCAGCTCTGCACCTCTAGCGGGAGGAGAGACCCAGTACTTC. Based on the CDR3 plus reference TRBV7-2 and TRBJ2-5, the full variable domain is GAGVSQSPSNKVTEKGKDVELRCDPISGHTALYWYRQSLGQGLEFLIYFQGNSAPDKSGLPSDRFSAERTGGSVSTLTIQRTQQEDSAVYLCASSSAPLAGGETQYFGPGTRLLVL.